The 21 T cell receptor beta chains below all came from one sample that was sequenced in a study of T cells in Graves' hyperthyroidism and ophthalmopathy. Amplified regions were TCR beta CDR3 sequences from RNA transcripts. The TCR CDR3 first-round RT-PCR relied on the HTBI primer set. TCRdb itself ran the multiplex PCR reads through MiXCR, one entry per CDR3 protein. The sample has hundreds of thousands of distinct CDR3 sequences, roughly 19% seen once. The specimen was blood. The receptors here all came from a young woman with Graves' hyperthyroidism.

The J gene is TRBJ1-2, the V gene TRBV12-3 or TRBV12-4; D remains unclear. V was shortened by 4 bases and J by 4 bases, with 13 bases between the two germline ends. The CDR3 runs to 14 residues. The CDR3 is CASSSFNWGYGYTF. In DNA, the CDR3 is TGTGCCAGCAGTTCCTTCAATTGGGGCTATGGCTACACCTTC.

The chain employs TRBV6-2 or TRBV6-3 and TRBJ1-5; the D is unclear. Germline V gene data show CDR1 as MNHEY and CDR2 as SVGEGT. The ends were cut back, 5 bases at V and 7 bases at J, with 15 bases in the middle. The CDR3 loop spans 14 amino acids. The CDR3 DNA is TGTGCCAGCAGTCAACCCCCAGTAAGCCAGCCCCAGCATTTT. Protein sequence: CASSQPPVSQPQHF.

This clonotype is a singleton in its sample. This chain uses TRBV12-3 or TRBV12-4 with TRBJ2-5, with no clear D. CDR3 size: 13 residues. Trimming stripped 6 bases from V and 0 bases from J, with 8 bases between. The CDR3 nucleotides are TGTGCCAGCAGCGACCAAAACCAAGAGACCCAGTACTTC. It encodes CASSDQNQETQYF.

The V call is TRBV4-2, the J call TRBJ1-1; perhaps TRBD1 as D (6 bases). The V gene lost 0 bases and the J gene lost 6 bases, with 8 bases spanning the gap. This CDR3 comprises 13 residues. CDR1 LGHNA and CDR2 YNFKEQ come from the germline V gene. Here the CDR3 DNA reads TGTGCCAGCAGCCAAGATGGGGGCCCTGAAGCTTTCTTT. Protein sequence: CASSQDGGPEAFF.

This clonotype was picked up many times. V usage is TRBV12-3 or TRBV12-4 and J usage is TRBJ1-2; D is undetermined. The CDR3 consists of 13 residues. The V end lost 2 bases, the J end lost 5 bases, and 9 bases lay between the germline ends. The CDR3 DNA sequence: TGTGCCAGCAGTTTAAGAGAGTATTATGGCTACACCTTC. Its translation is CASSLREYYGYTF.

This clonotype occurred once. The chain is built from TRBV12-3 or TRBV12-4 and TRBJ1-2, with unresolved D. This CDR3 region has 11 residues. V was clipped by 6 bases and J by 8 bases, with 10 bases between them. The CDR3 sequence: CASSIGSGYTF. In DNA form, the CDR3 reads TGTGCCAGCAGCATAGGGAGCGGCTACACCTTC.

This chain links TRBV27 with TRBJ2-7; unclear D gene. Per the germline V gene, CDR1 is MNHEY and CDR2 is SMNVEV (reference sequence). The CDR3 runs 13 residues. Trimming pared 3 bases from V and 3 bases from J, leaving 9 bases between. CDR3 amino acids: CASSFKLNYEQYF. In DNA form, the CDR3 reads TGTGCCAGCAGTTTTAAACTGAACTACGAGCAGTACTTC.

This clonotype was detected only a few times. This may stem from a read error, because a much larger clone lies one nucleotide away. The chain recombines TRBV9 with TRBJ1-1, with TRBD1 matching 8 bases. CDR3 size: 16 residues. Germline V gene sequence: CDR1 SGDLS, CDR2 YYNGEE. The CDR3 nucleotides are TGTGCCAGCAGCGGACCGCAGGGGGCAATTAACACTGAAGCTTGCTTT. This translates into CASSGPQGAINTEACF.

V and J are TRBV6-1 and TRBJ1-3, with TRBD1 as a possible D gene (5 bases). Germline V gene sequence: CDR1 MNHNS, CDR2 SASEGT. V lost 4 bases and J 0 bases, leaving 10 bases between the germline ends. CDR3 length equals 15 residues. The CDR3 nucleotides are TGTGCCAGCAGTGGCCGACAGAGCTCTGGAAACACCATATATTTT. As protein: CASSGRQSSGNTIYF.

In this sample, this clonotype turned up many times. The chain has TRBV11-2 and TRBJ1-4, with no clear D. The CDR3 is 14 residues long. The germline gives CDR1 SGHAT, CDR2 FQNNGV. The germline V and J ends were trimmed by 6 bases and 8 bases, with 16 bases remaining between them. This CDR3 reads CASRANLGAEKLFF. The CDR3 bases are TGTGCCAGCAGAGCCAATCTGGGCGCGGAAAAACTGTTTTTT.

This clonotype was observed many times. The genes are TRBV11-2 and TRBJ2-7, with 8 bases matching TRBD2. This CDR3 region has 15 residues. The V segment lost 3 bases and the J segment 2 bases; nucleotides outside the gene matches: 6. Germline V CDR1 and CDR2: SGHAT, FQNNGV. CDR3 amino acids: CASSLTTSETYEQYF. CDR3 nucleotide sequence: TGTGCCAGCAGCTTGACGACTAGCGAAACCTACGAGCAGTACTTC.

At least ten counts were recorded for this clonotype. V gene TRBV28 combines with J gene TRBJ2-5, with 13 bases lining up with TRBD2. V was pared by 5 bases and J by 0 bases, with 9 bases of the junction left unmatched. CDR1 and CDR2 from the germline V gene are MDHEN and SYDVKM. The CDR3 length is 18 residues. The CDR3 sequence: CASSPRLAGGTYQETQYF. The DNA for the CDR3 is TGTGCCAGCAGTCCCCGACTAGCGGGGGGCACGTACCAAGAGACCCAGTACTTC.

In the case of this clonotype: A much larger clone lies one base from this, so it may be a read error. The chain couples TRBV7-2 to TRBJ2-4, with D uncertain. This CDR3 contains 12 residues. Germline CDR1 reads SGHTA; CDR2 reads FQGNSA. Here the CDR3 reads CASSLSGNIQHF. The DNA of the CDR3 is TGTGCCAGCAGCTTATCCGGAAACATTCAGCACTTC.

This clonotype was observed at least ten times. DNA of the CDR3: TGTGCCAGCAGTTTTCGGGTCACTGAAGCTTTCTTT. It codes for CASSFRVTEAFF. The genes are TRBV28 and TRBJ1-1; D remains unclear. This CDR3 has 12 residues. Deletions cut 3 bases from V and 4 bases from J, with 6 bases between. From germline, CDR1 is MDHEN and CDR2 SYDVKM.

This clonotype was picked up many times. The CDR3 loop reads CASSQAPDRNYGYTF. The DNA of the CDR3 is TGCGCCAGCAGCCAAGCTCCGGACCGAAACTATGGCTACACCTTC. V gene TRBV4-1 combines with J gene TRBJ1-2; no definite D call. Germline values: CDR1 MGHRA, CDR2 YSYEKL. The CDR3 length is 15 residues. V lost 1 base, J lost 2 bases, and 11 bases lay in between.

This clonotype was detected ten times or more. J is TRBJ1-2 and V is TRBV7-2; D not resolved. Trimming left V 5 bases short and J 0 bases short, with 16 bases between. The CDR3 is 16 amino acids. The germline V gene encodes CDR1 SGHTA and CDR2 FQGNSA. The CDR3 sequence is CASSLSGPRTNYGYTF. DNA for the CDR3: TGTGCCAGCAGCCTCAGCGGGCCGAGAACTAACTATGGCTACACCTTC.

CDR3 in amino acids: CATLPSLRGGSEKLFF. In nucleotides, the CDR3 is TGTGCCACCCTCCCTTCGTTAAGGGGGGGGAGTGAAAAACTGTTTTTT. The V call is TRBV24-1, the J call TRBJ1-4; D is perhaps TRBD1 (6 bases). Looked up from germline, CDR1 is KGHDR and CDR2 is SFDVKD. The CDR3 has 16 residues. Trimming pared 9 bases from V and 7 bases from J, leaving 23 bases between.

Here the CDR3 DNA reads TGTGCCAGCAGTTACGACAGGGTGGGAAACACCATATATTTT. Amino acid sequence: CASSYDRVGNTIYF. This sequence joins TRBV6-5 and TRBJ1-3, with 7 bases lining up with TRBD1. Germline CDR1 and CDR2: MNHEY and SVGAGI. This CDR3 has 14 amino acids. V lost 2 bases and J lost 4; bases outside the gene matches: 2.

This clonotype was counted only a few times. CDR3 loop: CASSSVWLPRPGANVLTF. CDR3 DNA: TGTGCCAGCAGCTCCGTCTGGCTCCCGAGACCCGGGGCCAACGTCCTGACTTTC. The V call is TRBV5-6, the J call TRBJ2-6, with D uncertain. Germline V CDR1 and CDR2: SGHDT, YYEEEE. Deletions cut 3 bases from V and 4 bases from J, with 20 bases between. CDR3 length equals 18 residues. The variable domain in full, completed from reference TRBV5-6 and TRBJ2-6, reads DAGVTQSPTHLIKTRGQQVTLRCSPKSGHDTVSWYQQALGQGPQFIFQYYEEEERQRGNFPDRFSGHQFPNYSSELNVNALLLGDSALYLCASSSVWLPRPGANVLTFGAGSRLTVL.

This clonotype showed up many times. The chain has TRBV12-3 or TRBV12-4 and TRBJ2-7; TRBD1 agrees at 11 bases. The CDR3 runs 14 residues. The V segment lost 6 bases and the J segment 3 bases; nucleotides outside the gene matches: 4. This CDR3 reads CASRGQGDGYEQYF. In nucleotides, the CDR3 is TGTGCCAGCAGGGGACAGGGGGACGGCTACGAGCAGTACTTC.

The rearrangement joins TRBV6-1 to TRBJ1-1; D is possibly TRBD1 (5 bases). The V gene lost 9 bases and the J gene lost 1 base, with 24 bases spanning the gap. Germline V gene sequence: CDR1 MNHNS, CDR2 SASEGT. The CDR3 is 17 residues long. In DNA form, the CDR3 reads TGTGCCAGTAGTATAGATCTATGGGGCAGAACGAACACTGAAGCTTTCTTT. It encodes CASSIDLWGRTNTEAFF.